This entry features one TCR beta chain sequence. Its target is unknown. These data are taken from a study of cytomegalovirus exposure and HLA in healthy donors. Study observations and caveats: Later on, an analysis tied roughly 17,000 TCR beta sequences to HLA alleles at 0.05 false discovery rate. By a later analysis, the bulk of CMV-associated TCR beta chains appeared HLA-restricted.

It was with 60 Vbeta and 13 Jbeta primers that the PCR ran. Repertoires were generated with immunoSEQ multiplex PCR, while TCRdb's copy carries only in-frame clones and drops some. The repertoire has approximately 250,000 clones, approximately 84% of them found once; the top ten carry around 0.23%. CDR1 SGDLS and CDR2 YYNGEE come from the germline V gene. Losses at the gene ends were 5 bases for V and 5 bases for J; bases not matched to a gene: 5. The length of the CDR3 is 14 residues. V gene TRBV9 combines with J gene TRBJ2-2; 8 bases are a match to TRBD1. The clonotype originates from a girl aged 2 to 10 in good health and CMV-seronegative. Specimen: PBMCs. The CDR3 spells CASRGQGATGELFF. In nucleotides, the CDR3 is TGTGCCAGCAGAGGCCAGGGGGCGACCGGGGAGCTGTTTTTT. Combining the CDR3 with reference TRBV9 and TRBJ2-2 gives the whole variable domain DSGVTQTPKHLITATGQRVTLRCSPRSGDLSVYWYQQSLDQGLQFLIQYYNGEERAKGNILERFSAQQFPDLHSELNLSSLELGDSALYFCASRGQGATGELFFGEGSRLTVL.